This TCR beta chain emerged from a study of blood T cell repertoires in COVID-19. Study-wide background: The study drew acute and convalescent COVID-19 samples from the United States, Italy and Spain. PBMCs, B-cell-depleted T cells, or T cells were the source of the cDNA or gDNA that made up the material.

This clone was detected a few times. V was pared by 6 bases and J by 4 bases, with 8 bases of the junction left unmatched. CDR1 and CDR2 from the germline V gene are MDHEN and SYDVKM. This CDR3 region has 15 residues. Per the original methods: The assay estimated nucleated cells by amplifying reference gene primers. Generated by immunoSEQ multiplex PCR, the TCRdb table keeps only in-frame clones and is missing some. V, J and clone size derive from that table, while D and trimming were established from the DNA sequence. The sample shows more than 100,000 clones, about 79% of them seen only once. The sample comprised peripheral blood. This clonotype originated in a man between 65 and 85 years old with acute or convalescent COVID-19. V and J are TRBV28 and TRBJ1-4, with TRBD1 matching over 7 bases. CDR3 bases: TGTGCCAGCAGCCTTAGGACAGGAGATAATGAAAAACTGTTTTTT. Its translation is CASSLRTGDNEKLFF.